This T cell receptor delta chain stems from a study of gamma-delta T cells after stem cell transplantation. TCRdb re-processed the RT-PCR reads via CATT. Of roughly 7,500 delta-chain clones listed, 13% to 15% are singletons. The CDR3 is 22 residues long. Germline trimming cut 2 bases from V and 4 bases from J; bases unmatched to any gene: 26. The V gene's germline CDR1 is TSESDYY and CDR2 QEAYKQQN. This chain links TRAV38-2/DV8 with TRDJ1, with 10 bases identical to TRDD3. This clonotype was sampled from a human donor. It is not recorded whose cells these are; they may come from a transplant donor. The sequencing input was gamma-delta T cells. The CDR3 sequence: CAYRRRSTQRITGGWTGDKLIF. The CDR3 coding sequence is TGTGCTTATAGGAGGAGAAGTACCCAGAGAATCACTGGGGGATGGACCGGCGATAAACTCATCTTT.